Following are 4 T cell receptor beta chains from one sample sequenced in a study of beta chain features in type 1 diabetes. cDNA synthesis used the whole RNA isolate, giving expressed TCRB sequences. Produced via immunoSEQ multiplex PCR; TCRdb's table is partial and in-frame only. This table holds about 400,000 clones, approximately 12% found once. Study-wide results and caveats: Moderately but significantly shorter TCRB CDR3s were found in Type 1 diabetes patients in all four CD4+ subsets.

These receptors' antigens are unknown. The sequenced sample was naive CD4+ T cells from blood. These receptors were taken from a woman under 30 with type 1 diabetes.

In its sample, this clone was seen a few times. This chain links TRBV20-1 with TRBJ2-3; TRBD1 agrees at 7 bases. The CDR3 length is 11 residues. Germline V gene data show CDR1 as DFQATT and CDR2 as SNEGSKA (reference sequence). Trimming took 6 bases from V and 6 from J; bases not matched to a gene: 3. The CDR3 bases are TGCAGTGCCTTGACAGGGGATACGCAGTATTTT. Protein: CSALTGDTQYF.

This clone was seen only a few times. V and J are TRBV7-6 and TRBJ2-1; 15 bases are a match to TRBD2. The CDR3 covers 17 residues. Germline loops: CDR1 SGHVS, CDR2 FNYEAQ. Trimming cost V 5 bases and J 4 bases; bases outside gene matches: 6. The CDR3: CASSPRTSGGAYNEQFF. In DNA, the CDR3 is TGTGCCAGCAGCCCAAGGACTAGCGGGGGGGCGTACAATGAGCAGTTCTTC. Together with reference TRBV7-6 and TRBJ2-1, the CDR3 gives the full variable domain: GAGVSQSPRYKVTKRGQDVALRCDPISGHVSLYWYRQALGQGPEFLTYFNYEAQQDKSGLPNDRFSAERPEGSISTLTIQRTEQRDSAMYRCASSPRTSGGAYNEQFFGPGTRLTVL.

Here the CDR3 DNA reads TGTGCCAGCAGTACTAGACAGGGCACTGAAGCTTTCTTT. Amino acids: CASSTRQGTEAFF. V and J are TRBV2 and TRBJ1-1, with 7 bases matching TRBD1. This CDR3 comprises 13 residues. V gave up 5 bases and J gave up 4 bases; unmatched junction bases: 4. CDR1 is SNHLY and CDR2 is FYNNEI in the germline V gene.

This clone was seen only a few times. J is TRBJ2-2 and V is TRBV5-1, with 10 nucleotides matching TRBD1. The CDR3 totals 15 residues. The germline V gene encodes CDR1 SGHRS and CDR2 YFSETQ. Losses at the gene ends were 3 bases for V and 6 bases for J; bases not matched to a gene: 5. The CDR3: CASSWGQGTSGELFF. Written as DNA, the CDR3 is TGCGCCAGCAGCTGGGGACAGGGGACATCCGGGGAGCTGTTTTTT.